These 24 T cell receptor beta chains came from one sample sequenced in a study of blood T cell repertoires in COVID-19 (TCRdb year 2020). Library preparation employed the immunoSEQ multiplex PCR assay. This is the immuneACCESS table as TCRdb keeps it, with only in-frame sequences that have V and J called. A part of the clones is gone; compared with another copy, unresolved V genes explain less than half, and the rest is unexplained. A total of about 89,000 clones appear in this sample, 80% of them only once. The ten largest clones take up 15% to 20% of the sample. The sequenced material came from peripheral blood. Receptor source: a woman at least 80 years old with acute or convalescent COVID-19.

The chain has TRBV14 and TRBJ1-4, with TRBD1 matching over 10 bases. From germline, CDR1 is SGHDN and CDR2 FVKESK. The CDR3 is 15 amino acids. After removal of 2 bases from V and 13 bases from J, the junction contained 10 bases not matched to a gene. As DNA, the CDR3 is TGTGCCAGCAGCCAATATCGGGACAGGGGTGGTCGACTGTTTTTT. Amino acids: CASSQYRDRGGRLFF.

The rearrangement links TRBV3-1 (or the pseudogene TRBV3-2) to TRBJ2-1, with a tentative D call TRBD2 (6 bases). V lost 2 bases, J lost 7 bases, and 9 bases lay in between. Germline V CDR1 and CDR2: LGHDT, YNNKEL (reference sequence). The CDR3 covers 13 residues. The CDR3 sequence: CASSQSSANEQFF. The DNA of the CDR3 is TGTGCCAGCAGCCAATCTAGCGCTAATGAGCAGTTCTTC.

This rearrangement joins TRBV15 to TRBJ2-1; D possibly corresponds to TRBD2 (5 bases). Trimming cost V 4 bases and J 6 bases, with 19 bases left between them. The germline CDR1 and CDR2 sequences are LNHNV and YYDKDF (reference sequence). There are 16 residues in the CDR3. CDR3 residues: CATSIRTRALVNEQFF. CDR3 nucleotides: TGTGCCACCAGCATCCGAACGCGGGCCCTAGTCAATGAGCAGTTCTTC.

This chain links TRBV6-6 with TRBJ1-5; 10 nucleotides line up with TRBD1. The CDR3 runs to 19 residues. Germline values: CDR1 MNHNY, CDR2 SVGAGI (reference sequence). After removal of 5 bases from V and 1 base from J, the junction contained 14 bases not matched to a gene. CDR3 sequence: CASSPERQGALRSNQPQHF. The CDR3 DNA follows: TGTGCCAGCAGTCCCGAGAGACAGGGGGCATTGAGGAGCAATCAGCCCCAGCATTTT.

V gene TRBV11-2 combines with J gene TRBJ1-6; possibly TRBD1 for D (6 bases). Germline V gives CDR1 SGHAT, CDR2 FQNNGV. This CDR3 is 16 amino acids long. V was trimmed by 1 base and J by 7 bases, leaving 14 bases between them. The CDR3 DNA is TGTGCCAGCAGCTTAGTGGAGGACAGCCTCAATTCACCCCTCCACTTT. Its translation is CASSLVEDSLNSPLHF.

The gene calls are TRBV2 and TRBJ2-2; 7 nucleotides match TRBD2. CDR1 and CDR2 from the germline V gene are SNHLY and FYNNEI. After removal of 4 bases from V and 3 bases from J, the junction contained 5 bases not matched to a gene. This CDR3 spans 15 amino acids. CDR3 bases: TGTGCCAGCAGTGTGGCAGCGGGATACACCGGGGAGCTGTTTTTT. Protein sequence: CASSVAAGYTGELFF.

In this sample, this clone turned up once. Relative to the germline gene, one junction end is altered; a read error may explain this. The chain employs TRBV30 and TRBJ1-5; TRBD1 might be the D (6 bases). Germline CDR1 reads GTSNPN; CDR2 reads SVGIG (reference sequence). The CDR3 covers 13 residues. The CDR3 spells CAWTDYSNQPQHF. CDR3 nucleotide sequence: TGTGCGTGGACAGATTATAGCAATCAGCCCCAGCATTTT.

The V gene is TRBV7-2, the J gene TRBJ2-3; 7 nucleotides line up with TRBD1. The CDR3 has 16 amino acids. CDR1 is SGHTA and CDR2 is FQGNSA in the germline V gene. Losses at the gene ends were 0 bases for V and 1 base for J; bases not matched to a gene: 4. CDR3 protein: CASSLALTGRTDTQYF. CDR3 in DNA: TGTGCCAGCAGCTTAGCCTTGACAGGGCGCACAGATACGCAGTATTTT.

This clone was seen once. The rearrangement uses TRBV27 and TRBJ1-2, with TRBD1 identical over 9 bases. Trimming at V came to 4 bases and at J to 4 bases, leaving 4 bases not matched to a gene. Germline CDR1 and CDR2: MNHEY and SMNVEV (reference sequence). The CDR3 covers 14 residues. CDR3 residues: CASSSRDRVYGYTF. The CDR3 nucleotides are TGTGCCAGCAGTTCCCGGGACAGGGTCTATGGCTACACCTTC.

The chain is built from TRBV14 and TRBJ2-2; D is possibly TRBD2 (6 bases). The CDR3 totals 15 residues. Trimming cost V 0 bases and J 5 bases, with 10 bases left between them. CDR1 is SGHDN and CDR2 is FVKESK in the germline V gene. CDR3 sequence reads: CASSQEGGATGELFF. The CDR3 DNA reads TGTGCCAGCAGCCAAGAGGGAGGTGCTACCGGGGAGCTGTTTTTT.

The chain recombines TRBV7-6 with TRBJ2-1; D perhaps matches TRBD1 (8 bases). Deletions cut 5 bases from V and 7 bases from J, with 18 bases between. CDR1 and CDR2 from the germline V gene are SGHVS and FNYEAQ. The CDR3 runs 15 residues. The CDR3: CASSKGQAGGNEQFF. CDR3 in DNA: TGTGCCAGCAGCAAGGGACAGGCCGGGGGGAATGAGCAGTTCTTC.

This clone has a handful of counts. The chain combines TRBV18 with TRBJ1-5, with D possibly matching TRBD1 (5 bases). Germline V gene sequence: CDR1 KGHSH, CDR2 LQKENI. The CDR3 covers 13 residues. V lost 5 bases and J 1 base, leaving 6 bases between the germline ends. CDR3 sequence: CASSGQSNQPQHF. The CDR3 DNA is TGTGCCAGCTCAGGACAAAGCAATCAGCCCCAGCATTTT.

J is TRBJ2-3 and V is TRBV7-2, with TRBD2 as a possible D gene (6 bases). Germline CDR1 reads SGHTA; CDR2 reads FQGNSA. CDR3 size: 16 residues. The V end was cut by 6 bases, the J end by 2 bases, with 18 bases between. CDR3 DNA sequence: TGTGCCAGCAGGAGGACCTGGCGGGATTACACAGATACGCAGTATTTT. It encodes CASRRTWRDYTDTQYF.

The J gene is TRBJ1-2, the V gene TRBV5-4, with D hard to call. Trimming cost V 3 bases and J 2 bases, with 11 bases left between them. The CDR3 contains 14 residues. Germline V gene data show CDR1 as SGHNT and CDR2 as YYREEE (reference sequence). CDR3 DNA sequence: TGTGCCAGCAGCTCGGACTTTGGGAACTATGGCTACACCTTC. It yields the protein CASSSDFGNYGYTF.

This clone was observed a few times. The V and J genes are TRBV27 and TRBJ2-3; tentatively, D is TRBD2 (6 bases). CDR3 length: 15 amino acids. The germline V gene encodes CDR1 MNHEY and CDR2 SMNVEV (reference sequence). Trimming removed 2 bases at V and 2 bases at J, with 11 bases between. CDR3 sequence reads: CASSLVRGATDTQYF. The CDR3 DNA is TGTGCCAGCAGTTTAGTGCGGGGAGCCACAGATACGCAGTATTTT.

CDR3 coding DNA: TGCAGCGTTGATGGGACTGACTACGAGCAGTACTTC. Translated, it gives CSVDGTDYEQYF. J is TRBJ2-7 and V is TRBV29-1, with TRBD2 as a possible D gene (6 bases). V lost 3 bases to trimming and J lost 3 bases, with 9 bases between them. The CDR3 contains 12 residues. Germline V gene sequence: CDR1 SQVTM, CDR2 ANQGSEA.

The chain combines TRBV19 with TRBJ2-6; D might be TRBD2 (6 bases). Trimming took 1 base from V and 1 from J, leaving 11 bases between them. CDR1 and CDR2 (germline): LNHDA, SQIVND (reference sequence). This CDR3 region has 17 residues. The CDR3 sequence is CASSIAGRTSGANVLTF. For the CDR3, the DNA is TGTGCCAGTAGTATAGCGGGGAGGACATCTGGGGCCAACGTCCTGACTTTC.

The CDR3 sequence is CASSLEGQGAYEQYF. Here the CDR3 DNA reads TGCGCCAGCAGCTTGGAGGGACAGGGGGCCTACGAGCAGTACTTC. The chain has TRBV5-1 and TRBJ2-7, with 11 positions matching TRBD1. Trimming removed 0 bases from V and 2 bases from J; junction bases left unmatched: 1. The CDR3 spans 15 residues. The germline gives CDR1 SGHRS, CDR2 YFSETQ.

The chain couples TRBV29-1 to TRBJ1-2; 9 nucleotides align to TRBD1. This CDR3 region has 11 residues. J gave up 8 bases and V 7 bases, and 5 bases lay outside the gene matches. Germline V lookup: CDR1 SQVTM, CDR2 ANQGSEA. CDR3 residues: CSGGQGGGYTF. DNA of the CDR3: TGCAGCGGGGGACAGGGTGGCGGCTACACCTTC. The entire variable domain, with the rest obtained from reference TRBV29-1 and TRBJ1-2, is as follows: SAVISQKPSRDICQRGTSLTIQCQVDSQVTMMFWYRQQPGQSLTLIATANQGSEATYESGFVIDKFPISRPNLTFSTLTVSNMSPEDSSIYLCSGGQGGGYTFGSGTRLTVV.

The chain couples TRBV29-1 to TRBJ1-1; D is ambiguous. CDR1 SQVTM and CDR2 ANQGSEA come from the germline V gene. Between the trimmed V and J ends, which lost 7 bases and 1 base, there was a span of 4 bases. This CDR3 has 10 residues. CDR3 protein: CSGGNTEAFF. CDR3 nucleotide sequence: TGCAGCGGCGGGAACACTGAAGCTTTCTTT.

The chain employs TRBV2 and TRBJ2-1; TRBD2 is a possible D gene (5 bases). The CDR3 covers 15 residues. Germline CDR1 SNHLY, CDR2 FYNNEI. V lost 6 bases and J lost 9, with 21 bases in between. For the CDR3, the DNA is TGTGCCAGCAGCGAACGGGGTATGGGTGGAGGTGAGCAGTTCTTC. Translating gives CASSERGMGGGEQFF.

The rearrangement links TRBV5-5 to TRBJ2-5; 8 nucleotides line up with TRBD2. Germline CDR1 reads SGHKS; CDR2 reads YYEKEE (reference sequence). V trimming: 0 bases; J trimming: 2 bases; junction bases outside the gene matches: 9. CDR3 length: 17 amino acids. DNA for the CDR3: TGTGCCAGCAGCTTGGCCTTTGGTAGCGGGGCGCAAGAGACCCAGTACTTC. It encodes CASSLAFGSGAQETQYF.

The chain recombines TRBV10-2 with TRBJ1-2; TRBD1 aligns across 12 bases. The CDR3 is made up of 15 amino acids. Trimming at V came to 6 bases and at J to 4 bases, leaving 6 bases not matched to a gene. Looked up from germline, CDR1 is WSHSY and CDR2 is SAAADI. The DNA of the CDR3 is TGCGCCAGCAGAGCGGGACAGGGGGCGACCTATGGCTACACCTTC. Translation gives CASRAGQGATYGYTF.

This clone was seen more than once but under ten times. The chain uses TRBV5-1 and TRBJ1-1; D perhaps matches TRBD1 (5 bases). CDR3 length: 13 amino acids. The ends were cut back, 2 bases at V and 4 bases at J, with 9 bases in the middle. Germline assignment: CDR1 SGHRS and CDR2 YFSETQ. The DNA of the CDR3 is TGCGCCAGCAGCTTCAGGGCAGCCACTGAAGCTTTCTTT. This encodes CASSFRAATEAFF.